The present T cell receptor (beta chain) was sequenced within a study of T-cell memory formation after mild COVID-19. Study-wide points: For contracting clones, CD4+ ones sat mainly in CM and EM, CD8+ in EMRA. Memory sampled before infection contained some responding clones, suggesting cross-reactive memory joined.

V lost 0 bases, J lost 6 bases, and 2 bases stayed unmatched. Germline V gene sequence: CDR1 KGHSH, CDR2 LQKENI. This CDR3 spans 15 amino acids. TCRdb redid the calling of the 5' RACE reads with MiXCR, one entry per CDR3 protein. The sample holds hundreds of thousands of distinct CDR3 sequences, roughly 21% seen once. This clonotype was found a few times. Its antigen is not identified. The clonotype was recovered from an adult woman who had mild COVID-19 (a few samples of this study predate the infection). Cell type and time point are not known. The rearrangement uses TRBV18 and TRBJ1-6; 7 bases fit TRBD1. Sequencing was done on a sample of PBMCs or a T cell subset sorted from them (not recorded which). This CDR3 reads CASSPPAGGNSPLHF. The CDR3 DNA follows: TGTGCCAGCTCACCACCAGCAGGGGGTAATTCACCCCTCCACTTT.